This T cell receptor beta chain was obtained from a study of shared clonotypes between healthy human individuals. Naivety among CD8 cells was defined by CD45RO negativity and positive CCR7 selection, thereby excluding terminally differentiated effector memory CD45RA+ cells. Trimming shortened V by 7 bases and J by 6 bases, and 16 bases separated the two germline ends. CDR1 SGHAT and CDR2 FQNNGV come from the germline V gene. The CDR3 has 13 residues. Clones were read by immunoSEQ multiplex PCR, and TCRdb kept only the in-frame ones, dropping some. The sample contains around 2,000,000 clones, about 93% of which appear only once.

This clonotype originated in a man between 18 and 29 years old in good health. Some clones in this sample may be carry-over from other donors' samples. V gene TRBV11-2 combines with J gene TRBJ2-7; D not resolved. Input material: naive CD8+ T cells from PBMCs. The CDR3 nucleotides are TGTGCCAGCACCCCAGCTAACCTGGGCGAGCAGTACTTC. Protein sequence: CASTPANLGEQYF.